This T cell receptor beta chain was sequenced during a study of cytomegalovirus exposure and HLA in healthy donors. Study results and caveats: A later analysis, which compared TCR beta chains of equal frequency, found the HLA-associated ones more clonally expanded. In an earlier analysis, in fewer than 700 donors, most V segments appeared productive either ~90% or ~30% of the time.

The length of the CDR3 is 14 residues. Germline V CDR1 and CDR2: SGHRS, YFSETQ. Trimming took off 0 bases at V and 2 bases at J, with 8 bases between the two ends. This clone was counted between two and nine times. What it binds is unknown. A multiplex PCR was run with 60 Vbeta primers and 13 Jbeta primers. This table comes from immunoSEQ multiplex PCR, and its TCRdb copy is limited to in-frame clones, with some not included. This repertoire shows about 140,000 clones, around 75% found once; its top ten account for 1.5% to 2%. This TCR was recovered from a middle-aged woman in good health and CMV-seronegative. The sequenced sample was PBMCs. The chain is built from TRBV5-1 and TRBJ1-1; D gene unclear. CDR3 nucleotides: TGCGCCAGCAGCTTGGTGGTCGGTAACACTGAAGCTTTCTTT. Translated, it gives CASSLVVGNTEAFF.